These 25 T cell receptor beta chains came from one sample sequenced in a study of blood T cell repertoires in COVID-19. Using immunoSEQ multiplex PCR, the repertoire was profiled, and TCRdb retains in-frame clones only, with some absent. This sample has 300,000 or so clones, with around 89% found just once. The material sequenced was peripheral blood. The receptors here all came from a woman younger than 45 who had recovered from COVID-19.

The rearrangement links TRBV28 to TRBJ1-2; 8 positions agree with TRBD1. There are 15 residues in the CDR3. Per germline, CDR1 MDHEN and CDR2 SYDVKM. V shed 3 bases, J shed 4 bases, and the junction held 7 bases outside the gene matches. The CDR3 region is CASSFGQGRVYGYTF. In DNA form, the CDR3 reads TGTGCCAGCAGTTTTGGACAGGGAAGAGTCTATGGCTACACCTTC.

The J gene is TRBJ1-5, the V gene TRBV28, with D unclear. Germline V gene sequence: CDR1 MDHEN, CDR2 SYDVKM. This CDR3 region has 15 residues. V was pared by 5 bases and J by 3 bases, with 14 bases between. CDR3 DNA: TGTGCCAGCAGTAAAACCGGGAGGATCAATCAGCCCCAGCATTTT. Its translation: CASSKTGRINQPQHF.

The chain recombines TRBV2 with TRBJ1-5, with 12 bases matching TRBD1. Germline V CDR1 and CDR2: SNHLY, FYNNEI. The V gene end was trimmed by 7 bases and the J gene end by 6 bases; junction bases not matched to a gene: 7. The CDR3 sequence is 15 residues long. In nucleotides, the CDR3 is TGTGCCAGCATTCCGGAGGGACAGGGGGCTCAGCCCCAGCATTTT. This sequence encodes CASIPEGQGAQPQHF.

This sequence joins TRBV29-1 and TRBJ2-7; 13 bases are shared with TRBD2. CDR1 is SQVTM, CDR2 ANQGSEA, per germline. Losses at the gene ends were 4 bases for V and 6 bases for J; bases not matched to a gene: 6. This CDR3 contains 14 residues. The CDR3 sequence is CSVAGTSGEVEQYF. Here the CDR3 DNA reads TGCAGCGTTGCCGGGACTAGCGGGGAGGTCGAGCAGTACTTC.

This rearrangement joins TRBV15 to TRBJ1-2; D possibly corresponds to TRBD1 (6 bases). The CDR3 loop spans 14 amino acids. CDR1 LNHNV and CDR2 YYDKDF come from the germline V gene (reference sequence). The ends were cut back, 3 bases at V and 9 bases at J, with 17 bases in the middle. CDR3 in amino acids: CATSRNRDKGSYTF. CDR3 DNA sequence: TGTGCCACCAGCAGGAACCGGGACAAAGGGAGCTACACCTTC.

The rearrangement joins TRBV18 to TRBJ1-3, with D possibly being TRBD1 (5 bases). The V end was cut by 3 bases, the J end by 0 bases, with 12 bases between. Germline V CDR1 and CDR2: KGHSH, LQKENI. The CDR3 contains 16 residues. The CDR3 region has the DNA TGTGCCAGCTCACCGTTACAGGTCTCCTCTGGAAACACCATATATTTT. It codes for CASSPLQVSSGNTIYF.

The V gene is TRBV6-6, the J gene TRBJ2-7; 9 nucleotides align to TRBD1. CDR3 length: 16 residues. The germline V gene has CDR1 MNHNY and CDR2 SVGAGI (reference sequence). J gave up 5 bases and V 2 bases, and 10 bases lay outside the gene matches. CDR3 sequence: CASSYPPGQGSHEQYF. For the CDR3, the DNA is TGTGCCAGCAGTTACCCTCCGGGACAGGGAAGTCACGAGCAGTACTTC.

The CDR3 protein is CASSDWSQPQHF. The CDR3 DNA reads as TGTGCCAGCAGTGATTGGAGTCAGCCCCAGCATTTT. V is TRBV2 and J is TRBJ1-5, with D unclear. V was cut by 3 bases and J by 6 bases, with 6 bases left in between. CDR1 and CDR2 from the germline V gene are SNHLY and FYNNEI. The CDR3 is made up of 12 amino acids.

The chain couples TRBV7-3 to TRBJ1-2; D gene ambiguous. The germline gives CDR1 SGHTA, CDR2 FQGTGA. The ends were cut back, 2 bases at V and 6 bases at J, with 16 bases in the middle. There are 15 residues in the CDR3. CDR3 bases: TGTGCCAGCAGCTTAGGTGCGAGCGGGTTCGATGGCTACACCTTC. Translated: CASSLGASGFDGYTF.

The chain is built from TRBV20-1 and TRBJ2-7; possible D gene TRBD2, 5 bases. Trimming stripped 3 bases from V and 2 bases from J, with 14 bases between. The germline V gene has CDR1 DFQATT and CDR2 SNEGSKA (reference sequence). This CDR3 has 14 residues. CDR3 sequence (DNA): TGCAGTGCTAGTCGCTTTCCCGGGGCCTACGAGCAGTACTTC. Its translation: CSASRFPGAYEQYF.

The CDR3 sequence: CASSMTVWGTEAFF. In DNA, the CDR3 is TGTGCCAGTAGTATGACAGTCTGGGGCACTGAAGCTTTCTTT. The V gene is TRBV19, the J gene TRBJ1-1, with D maybe TRBD1 (5 bases). Per germline, CDR1 LNHDA and CDR2 SQIVND (reference sequence). This CDR3 region has 14 residues. V was trimmed by 3 bases and J by 4 bases, leaving 12 bases between them.

V usage is TRBV4-3 and J usage is TRBJ2-1, with 9 bases matching TRBD2. The J segment lost 5 bases and the V segment lost 4 bases, leaving 9 bases of the junction unmatched. Germline V gene data show CDR1 as LGHNA and CDR2 as YSLEER. The CDR3 has 16 amino acids. The CDR3: CASSREAGGDHNEQFF. The CDR3 nucleotides read TGCGCCAGCAGCCGAGAAGCGGGGGGCGATCACAATGAGCAGTTCTTC.

CDR3: CASSPEPISYEQYF. The CDR3 DNA reads TGTGCCAGCAGCCCGGAGCCCATCTCCTACGAGCAGTACTTC. The chain has TRBV5-4 and TRBJ2-7; D is ambiguous. The CDR3 extends over 14 amino acids. V lost 4 bases, J lost 0 bases, and 11 bases lay in between. The germline gives CDR1 SGHNT, CDR2 YYREEE (reference sequence).

The chain uses TRBV7-3 and TRBJ1-1; 9 bases fit TRBD1. The CDR3 has 17 residues. Per the germline V gene, CDR1 is SGHTA and CDR2 is FQGTGA. Trimming cost V 3 bases and J 0 bases; bases outside gene matches: 8. The DNA of the CDR3 is TGTGCCAGCAGCTTCCGACCCGGGACAGGGTTGAACACTGAAGCTTTCTTT. It codes for CASSFRPGTGLNTEAFF.

This rearrangement joins TRBV5-4 to TRBJ2-5, with D perhaps matching TRBD1 (6 bases). Trimming pared 4 bases from V and 5 bases from J, leaving 18 bases between. This CDR3 is 15 amino acids long. Germline loops: CDR1 SGHNT, CDR2 YYREEE (reference sequence). The CDR3 DNA reads as TGTGCCAGCAGCGTCAGGGGAATGTTAGGGGAGACCCAGTACTTC. Protein sequence: CASSVRGMLGETQYF.

The rearrangement links TRBV7-3 to TRBJ1-6; D is ambiguous. Trimming stripped 4 bases from V and 6 bases from J, with 13 bases between. CDR1 and CDR2 from the germline V gene are SGHTA and FQGTGA. The CDR3 spans 15 residues. The CDR3, as DNA: TGTGCCAGCAGCTCAGTTGGAGGACGTAATTCACCCCTCCACTTT. Translated: CASSSVGGRNSPLHF.

The gene calls are TRBV5-6 and TRBJ2-7, with 7 bases lining up with TRBD1. J lost 6 bases, V lost 2 bases, and 11 bases had no gene match. The CDR3 is 15 amino acids. The germline CDR1 and CDR2 sequences are SGHDT and YYEEEE. The CDR3 protein is CASSLGDRDFFEQYF. The CDR3 DNA reads as TGTGCCAGCAGCTTAGGCGACAGGGATTTTTTCGAGCAGTACTTC.

This clone was detected only once. The gene calls are TRBV30 and TRBJ2-5; D remains unclear. Germline V CDR1 and CDR2: GTSNPN, SVGIG (reference sequence). V lost 3 bases and J lost 3, with 5 bases in between. CDR3 length: 11 amino acids. The CDR3 loop reads CAWSQKETQYF. CDR3 in DNA: TGTGCCTGGAGCCAAAAAGAGACCCAGTACTTC.

The chain couples TRBV18 to TRBJ1-3; 9 bases map to TRBD1. Germline V gene lookup returns CDR1 KGHSH and CDR2 LQKENI. V lost 4 bases and J lost 0; bases outside the gene matches: 7. CDR3 size: 17 residues. The CDR3 sequence: CASSQTGQGGSGNTIYF. The CDR3 coding sequence is TGTGCCAGCTCACAGACGGGACAGGGAGGCTCTGGAAACACCATATATTTT.

The rearrangement links TRBV29-1 to TRBJ1-1; TRBD1 matches 8 bases. Germline V CDR1 and CDR2: SQVTM, ANQGSEA. The CDR3 is 15 amino acids. After removal of 5 bases from V and 2 bases from J, the junction contained 10 bases not matched to a gene. DNA of the CDR3: TGCAGCGTTCGACAGGGGCTCCTGGGAAACACTGAAGCTTTCTTT. Protein sequence: CSVRQGLLGNTEAFF.

The CDR3 coding sequence is TGTGCCAGTACAACGGGACAGGGATACTCTGGCTACACCTTC. Its translation: CASTTGQGYSGYTF. This sequence joins TRBV19 and TRBJ1-2; 9 bases match TRBD1. The CDR3 is 14 residues long. Germline assignment: CDR1 LNHDA and CDR2 SQIVND (reference sequence). With V trimmed by 7 bases and J by 7 bases, 10 bases remained unmatched. The complete variable domain, with remaining parts taken from reference TRBV19 and TRBJ1-2, reads DGGITQSPKYLFRKEGQNVTLSCEQNLNHDAMYWYRQDPGQGLRLIYYSQIVNDFQKGDIAEGYSVSREKKESFPLTVTSAQKNPTAFYLCASTTGQGYSGYTFGSGTRLTVV.

The chain has TRBV14 and TRBJ2-7; TRBD1 matches at 8 bases. V lost 0 bases, J lost 5 bases, and 9 bases stayed unmatched. The V gene's germline CDR1 is SGHDN and CDR2 FVKESK. The CDR3 totals 16 residues. Written as DNA, the CDR3 is TGTGCCAGCAGCCAAGAGGGGTGGACAGGGTCCGACGAGCAGTACTTC. Amino acid sequence: CASSQEGWTGSDEQYF.

The V call is TRBV6-4, the J call TRBJ2-3, with 12 bases aligning to TRBD2. The CDR3 runs to 14 residues. J was trimmed by 4 bases and V by 4 bases; bases with no gene match: 0. Germline-derived CDR1 and CDR2 are MRHNA and SNTAGT. The CDR3 nucleotides are TGTGCCAGCAGTGCTAGCGGGGGGGCAGATACGCAGTATTTT. Translating it yields CASSASGGADTQYF.

The chain links TRBV4-1 to TRBJ2-7; 10 nucleotides agree with TRBD2. The CDR3 contains 16 residues. Germline trimming cut 5 bases from V and 2 bases from J; bases unmatched to any gene: 9. Germline V gene sequence: CDR1 MGHRA, CDR2 YSYEKL. The CDR3 protein is CASSVSPLAGAYEQYF. CDR3 in DNA: TGCGCCAGCAGCGTATCCCCCCTAGCGGGGGCCTACGAGCAGTACTTC.

The rearrangement uses TRBV18 and TRBJ2-1; D remains ambiguous. V was trimmed by 0 bases and J by 4 bases, leaving 7 bases between them. Germline V gene data show CDR1 as KGHSH and CDR2 as LQKENI. The CDR3 runs to 14 residues. The CDR3 DNA sequence: TGTGCCAGCTCACCACCGGGCACGTACAATGAGCAGTTCTTC. This sequence encodes CASSPPGTYNEQFF.